The sequence of this TCR beta chain was determined in a study of blood T cell repertoires in COVID-19. Data came from immunoSEQ multiplex PCR; TCRdb stores just in-frame clones and leaves some out. The repertoire includes about 88,000 clones, roughly 70% of them detected once, and just under 25% sits in the top ten. This CDR3 region has 16 residues. Per the germline V gene, CDR1 is SGHVS and CDR2 is FNYEAQ. V lost 1 base to trimming and J lost 7 bases; unmatched junction nucleotides: 12. The V call is TRBV7-6, the J call TRBJ2-7; TRBD1 agrees at 8 bases. The sequence came from an older woman in a cohort sampled during active or convalescent COVID-19. The sample was peripheral blood. The CDR3 DNA reads as TGTGCCAGCAGCTTAGTTCTGGGGCAGGGGGCGGCTGAGCAGTACTTC. This encodes CASSLVLGQGAAEQYF. The whole variable domain, filled in from reference TRBV7-6 and TRBJ2-7, reads GAGVSQSPRYKVTKRGQDVALRCDPISGHVSLYWYRQALGQGPEFLTYFNYEAQQDKSGLPNDRFSAERPEGSISTLTIQRTEQRDSAMYRCASSLVLGQGAAEQYFGPGTRLTVT.